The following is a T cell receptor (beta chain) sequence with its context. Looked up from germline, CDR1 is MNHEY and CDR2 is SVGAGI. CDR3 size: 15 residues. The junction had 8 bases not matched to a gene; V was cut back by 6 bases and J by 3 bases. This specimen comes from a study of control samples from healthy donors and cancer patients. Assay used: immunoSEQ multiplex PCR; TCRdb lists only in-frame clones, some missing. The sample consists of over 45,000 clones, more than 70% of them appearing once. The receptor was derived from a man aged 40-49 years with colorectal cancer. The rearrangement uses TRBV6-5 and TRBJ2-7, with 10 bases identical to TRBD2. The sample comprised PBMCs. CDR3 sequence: CASSSVGLANYEQYF. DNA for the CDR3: TGTGCCAGCAGCTCGGTGGGACTAGCGAACTACGAGCAGTACTTC.